Detailed here is one TCR beta chain. Run at survey level, the immunoSEQ assay was version v3.0. Only in-frame clones appear in the TCRdb table, and some are missing; sequencing was by immunoSEQ multiplex PCR. The table lists 34,000 or so clones, about 85% of them singletons. This specimen belongs to a study of long-term antiretroviral therapy in people with HIV. Germline V gene sequence: CDR1 LNHDA, CDR2 SQIVND (reference sequence). Deletions cut 6 bases from V and 2 bases from J, with 5 bases between. CDR3 length: 12 amino acids. The specimen was unsorted PBMCs, collected just over 2.7 years before starting antiretroviral therapy. The sequence derives from a woman in her 30s with HIV. The chain links TRBV19 to TRBJ1-3; no clear D. The CDR3 DNA is TGTGCCAGTAGCAACCCTGGAAACACCATATATTTT. Translation: CASSNPGNTIYF. Full variable domain (rest looked up from reference TRBV19 and TRBJ1-3): DGGITQSPKYLFRKEGQNVTLSCEQNLNHDAMYWYRQDPGQGLRLIYYSQIVNDFQKGDIAEGYSVSREKKESFPLTVTSAQKNPTAFYLCASSNPGNTIYFGEGSWLTVV.